This T cell receptor (beta chain) was identified during a study of molecular identifiers for immune sequencing clone quantification. As CD8+CD4-CCR7+CD45RA+ cells, naive CD8 T cells were sorted. TCRdb passed the PCR reads through MiXCR, listing each CDR3 protein once. The sample holds under 600,000 distinct CDR3 sequences, around 23% seen once. This CDR3 has 15 residues. Trimming removed 0 bases from V and 6 bases from J; junction bases left unmatched: 1. Germline-derived CDR1 and CDR2 are SGHTA and FQGTGA. Input material: naive CD8+ T cells from blood, with Jurkat cell RNA spiked in. Indicated subset: FACS-sorted CD8+CD4-CCR7+CD45RA+ naive T cells. This sequence joins TRBV7-3 and TRBJ2-7; 14 nucleotides match TRBD2. This sequence originates from a human donor in good health. Some libraries in this study had Jurkat cell RNA spiked in. The CDR3 bases are TGTGCCAGCAGCTTAACGACTAGCGGGAGGGCCGAGCAGTACTTC. It is translated as CASSLTTSGRAEQYF.